Shown below are 16 T cell receptor beta chains from a single sample sequenced in a study of molecular identifiers for immune sequencing clone quantification. MiXCR was run by TCRdb on the PCR reads, yielding one entry per CDR3 protein. The data contain about 68,000 distinct CDR3 sequences, about a sixth of them singletons. The sample taken for sequencing was naive CD8+ T cells from blood, with Jurkat cell RNA spiked in. Documented subset: FACS-sorted CD8+CD4-CCR7+CD45RA+ naive T cells. The receptors come from a human donor in good health. Some libraries in this study had Jurkat cell RNA spiked in.

This clonotype has a count of ten or more. This chain links TRBV27 with TRBJ2-6; D is ambiguous. Trimming removed 2 bases from V and 0 bases from J, with 17 bases in between. The germline CDR1 and CDR2 sequences are MNHEY and SMNVEV (reference sequence). The CDR3 extends over 19 amino acids. CDR3 sequence (DNA): TGTGCCAGCAGTTTAGCCTCCCCTCTTCTAGTCTCTGGGGCCAACGTCCTGACTTTC. Encoded protein: CASSLASPLLVSGANVLTF.

Points on this clonotype: A much larger clone differs by one base, so this may be a read error. The chain recombines TRBV4-1 with TRBJ2-7; TRBD2 might be the D (5 bases). V lost 1 base, J lost 2 bases, and 24 bases lay in between. Germline CDR1 MGHRA, CDR2 YSYEKL. CDR3 length: 19 amino acids. In DNA form, the CDR3 reads TGCGCCAGCAGCCAAGCCTATCAACCCCTAGTGGGAGACCCCTACGAGCAGTACTTC. Its translation: CASSQAYQPLVGDPYEQYF.

This clonotype has only a few counts. A read error may explain this, as a much larger clone is one base away. The chain recombines TRBV27 with TRBJ1-1, with 7 bases lining up with TRBD1. Trimming at V came to 2 bases and at J to 6 bases, leaving 9 bases not matched to a gene. The CDR3 is 15 residues long. The germline V gene has CDR1 MNHEY and CDR2 SMNVEV (reference sequence). CDR3 sequence: CASSLTGVLGAEAFF. For the CDR3, the DNA is TGTGCCAGCAGTTTAACAGGGGTTTTAGGCGCTGAAGCTTTCTTT.

This clonotype was seen repeatedly, ten times or more. This chain connects TRBV11-2 to TRBJ2-1; 14 bases fit TRBD2. This CDR3 has 19 residues. Trimming at V came to 7 bases and at J to 6 bases, leaving 17 bases not matched to a gene. Germline assignment: CDR1 SGHAT and CDR2 FQNNGV. The CDR3 DNA reads TGTGCCAGCACCTGGCCGGGACTAGCGGGAGTAGATGCGCTCAATGAGCAGTTCTTC. It encodes CASTWPGLAGVDALNEQFF. The full variable domain, its missing parts supplied by reference TRBV11-2 and TRBJ2-1, is EAGVAQSPRYKIIEKRQSVAFWCNPISGHATLYWYQQILGQGPKLLIQFQNNGVVDDSQLPKDRFSAERLKGVDSTLKIQPAKLEDSAVYLCASTWPGLAGVDALNEQFFGPGTRLTVL.

As for this clonotype: A much larger clone differs from this one at a single base, so this may be a read error. The chain is built from TRBV30 and TRBJ1-1; a possible D gene is TRBD1 (5 bases). Germline lookup yields CDR1 GTSNPN and CDR2 SVGIG (reference sequence). V lost 2 bases and J lost 4, with 11 bases in between. The CDR3 covers 13 residues. The CDR3 DNA sequence: TGTGCCTGGAGTTTAGACAGCAGCACTGAAGCTTTCTTT. Translated: CAWSLDSSTEAFF.

This clonotype was counted at least ten times. This chain links TRBV10-3 with TRBJ2-7; the D is unclear. The V end was cut by 6 bases, the J end by 0 bases, with 12 bases between. Germline CDR1 reads ENHRY; CDR2 reads SYGVKD. The CDR3 runs to 14 residues. CDR3 sequence: CAIRGTSDSYEQYF. The DNA of the CDR3 is TGTGCCATCAGAGGTACATCGGACTCCTACGAGCAGTACTTC.

This clonotype was seen repeatedly, ten times or more. The J gene is TRBJ2-5, the V gene TRBV7-8; TRBD2 matches 14 bases. There are 16 residues in the CDR3. The V gene end was trimmed by 4 bases and the J gene end by 5 bases; junction bases not matched to a gene: 6. The germline V gene encodes CDR1 SGHVS and CDR2 FQNEAQ. This chain's CDR3 is CASSWGLAGVSETQYF. The CDR3 DNA follows: TGTGCCAGCAGCTGGGGACTAGCGGGAGTATCGGAGACCCAGTACTTC.

The CDR3 sequence: CASRNGLALMQYF. As DNA, the CDR3 is TGTGCCAGCAGGAACGGACTAGCCTTAATGCAGTACTTC. This chain links TRBV6-5 with TRBJ2-5, with TRBD2 matching over 8 bases. The CDR3 contains 13 residues. CDR1 is MNHEY, CDR2 SVGAGI, per germline. V dropped 6 bases and J dropped 11; count of bases not matched to a gene: 11.

The genes are TRBV28 and TRBJ2-7, with TRBD1 matching over 9 bases. The J segment lost 6 bases and the V segment lost 8 bases, leaving 8 bases of the junction unmatched. Per germline, CDR1 MDHEN and CDR2 SYDVKM. This CDR3 spans 13 amino acids. CDR3 amino acids: CASLGTGIVEQYF. The CDR3 nucleotides are TGTGCCAGCCTCGGGACAGGGATTGTCGAGCAGTACTTC.

This clonotype was observed many times. This chain uses TRBV19 with TRBJ2-7, with 9 bases aligning to TRBD2. Germline CDR1 reads LNHDA; CDR2 reads SQIVND (reference sequence). With 3 bases clipped from V and 5 bases from J, the junction kept 14 bases outside the gene matches. The CDR3 loop spans 17 amino acids. The CDR3 region is CASSITFWREGRDEQYF. The CDR3 nucleotides are TGTGCCAGTAGTATCACCTTCTGGCGGGAGGGCCGCGACGAGCAGTACTTC.

With respect to this clonotype: A much more abundant neighbour one base away suggests this may be a read error. This rearrangement joins TRBV6-5 to TRBJ1-1, with a weak D call TRBD1 (5 bases). The CDR3 sequence is 11 residues long. The ends were cut back, 7 bases at V and 3 bases at J, with 6 bases in the middle. Germline CDR1 MNHEY, CDR2 SVGAGI. CDR3 protein: CASKQDTEAFF. The CDR3 DNA reads TGTGCCAGCAAACAGGACACTGAAGCTTTCTTT.

This clonotype appeared many times. J is TRBJ2-7 and V is TRBV29-1; 7 bases are shared with TRBD1. The CDR3 is 16 amino acids. The germline CDR1 and CDR2 sequences are SQVTM and ANQGSEA. Trimming at V came to 3 bases and at J to 1 base, leaving 12 bases not matched to a gene. For the CDR3, the DNA is TGCAGCGTTGAGGGGGCCGAGACAGGGAATTCCTACGAGCAGTACTTC. Protein: CSVEGAETGNSYEQYF.

This clonotype has a single count. Likely a read error: the CDR3 ends without its conserved phenylalanine or tryptophan. V usage is TRBV20-1 and J usage is TRBJ2-5; the match to TRBD2 covers 9 bases. The CDR3 consists of 14 residues. Germline V gives CDR1 DFQATT, CDR2 SNEGSKA (reference sequence). J lost 1 base, V lost 6 bases, and 6 bases had no gene match. CDR3 in amino acids: CSAAPSGVQETQYS. The CDR3 DNA sequence: TGCAGTGCGGCCCCTAGCGGGGTCCAAGAGACCCAGTACTCC.

This clonotype was observed many times. This chain joins TRBV28 and TRBJ1-1; D is unclear. The V and J ends lost 8 bases and 4 bases respectively, with 14 bases between them. CDR1 MDHEN and CDR2 SYDVKM come from the germline V gene. This CDR3 comprises 13 residues. The CDR3: CASGPYVGTEAFF. The CDR3 DNA reads as TGTGCCAGCGGCCCCTACGTGGGCACTGAAGCTTTCTTT.

This clonotype was seen many times. The chain has TRBV9 and TRBJ2-5; 10 bases match TRBD2. V shed 0 bases, J shed 5 bases, and the junction held 4 bases outside the gene matches. This CDR3 is built from 15 residues. Germline CDR1 and CDR2: SGDLS and YYNGEE. The CDR3 DNA reads as TGTGCCAGCAGCGTAGACCTAGCGGGAGTTGAGACCCAGTACTTC. The encoded protein is CASSVDLAGVETQYF.

This clonotype occurred a few times. A much larger clone lies one base from this, so it may be a read error. The rearrangement links TRBV19 to TRBJ2-2, with D possibly being TRBD2 (5 bases). Trimming pared 1 base from V and 6 bases from J, leaving 12 bases between. This CDR3 is 15 amino acids long. From germline, CDR1 is LNHDA and CDR2 SQIVND (reference sequence). The CDR3 coding sequence is TGTGCCAGTAGTATAGTCCCGGGAAGCGCCGGGGAGCTGTTTTTT. Translation: CASSIVPGSAGELFF.